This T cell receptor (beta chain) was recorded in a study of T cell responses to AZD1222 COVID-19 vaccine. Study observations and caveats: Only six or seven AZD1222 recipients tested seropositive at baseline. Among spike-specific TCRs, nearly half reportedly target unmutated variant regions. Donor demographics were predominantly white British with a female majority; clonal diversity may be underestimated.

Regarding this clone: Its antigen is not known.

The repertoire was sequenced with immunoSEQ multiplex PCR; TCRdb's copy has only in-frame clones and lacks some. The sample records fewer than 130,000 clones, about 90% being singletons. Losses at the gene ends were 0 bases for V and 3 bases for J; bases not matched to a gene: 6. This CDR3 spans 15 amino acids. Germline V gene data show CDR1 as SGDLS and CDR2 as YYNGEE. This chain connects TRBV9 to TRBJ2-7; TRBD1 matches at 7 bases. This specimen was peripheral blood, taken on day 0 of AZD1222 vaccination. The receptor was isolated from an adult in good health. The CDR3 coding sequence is TGTGCCAGCAGCGTAGAACAGGGGTCATACTACGAGCAGTACTTC. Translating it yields CASSVEQGSYYEQYF.